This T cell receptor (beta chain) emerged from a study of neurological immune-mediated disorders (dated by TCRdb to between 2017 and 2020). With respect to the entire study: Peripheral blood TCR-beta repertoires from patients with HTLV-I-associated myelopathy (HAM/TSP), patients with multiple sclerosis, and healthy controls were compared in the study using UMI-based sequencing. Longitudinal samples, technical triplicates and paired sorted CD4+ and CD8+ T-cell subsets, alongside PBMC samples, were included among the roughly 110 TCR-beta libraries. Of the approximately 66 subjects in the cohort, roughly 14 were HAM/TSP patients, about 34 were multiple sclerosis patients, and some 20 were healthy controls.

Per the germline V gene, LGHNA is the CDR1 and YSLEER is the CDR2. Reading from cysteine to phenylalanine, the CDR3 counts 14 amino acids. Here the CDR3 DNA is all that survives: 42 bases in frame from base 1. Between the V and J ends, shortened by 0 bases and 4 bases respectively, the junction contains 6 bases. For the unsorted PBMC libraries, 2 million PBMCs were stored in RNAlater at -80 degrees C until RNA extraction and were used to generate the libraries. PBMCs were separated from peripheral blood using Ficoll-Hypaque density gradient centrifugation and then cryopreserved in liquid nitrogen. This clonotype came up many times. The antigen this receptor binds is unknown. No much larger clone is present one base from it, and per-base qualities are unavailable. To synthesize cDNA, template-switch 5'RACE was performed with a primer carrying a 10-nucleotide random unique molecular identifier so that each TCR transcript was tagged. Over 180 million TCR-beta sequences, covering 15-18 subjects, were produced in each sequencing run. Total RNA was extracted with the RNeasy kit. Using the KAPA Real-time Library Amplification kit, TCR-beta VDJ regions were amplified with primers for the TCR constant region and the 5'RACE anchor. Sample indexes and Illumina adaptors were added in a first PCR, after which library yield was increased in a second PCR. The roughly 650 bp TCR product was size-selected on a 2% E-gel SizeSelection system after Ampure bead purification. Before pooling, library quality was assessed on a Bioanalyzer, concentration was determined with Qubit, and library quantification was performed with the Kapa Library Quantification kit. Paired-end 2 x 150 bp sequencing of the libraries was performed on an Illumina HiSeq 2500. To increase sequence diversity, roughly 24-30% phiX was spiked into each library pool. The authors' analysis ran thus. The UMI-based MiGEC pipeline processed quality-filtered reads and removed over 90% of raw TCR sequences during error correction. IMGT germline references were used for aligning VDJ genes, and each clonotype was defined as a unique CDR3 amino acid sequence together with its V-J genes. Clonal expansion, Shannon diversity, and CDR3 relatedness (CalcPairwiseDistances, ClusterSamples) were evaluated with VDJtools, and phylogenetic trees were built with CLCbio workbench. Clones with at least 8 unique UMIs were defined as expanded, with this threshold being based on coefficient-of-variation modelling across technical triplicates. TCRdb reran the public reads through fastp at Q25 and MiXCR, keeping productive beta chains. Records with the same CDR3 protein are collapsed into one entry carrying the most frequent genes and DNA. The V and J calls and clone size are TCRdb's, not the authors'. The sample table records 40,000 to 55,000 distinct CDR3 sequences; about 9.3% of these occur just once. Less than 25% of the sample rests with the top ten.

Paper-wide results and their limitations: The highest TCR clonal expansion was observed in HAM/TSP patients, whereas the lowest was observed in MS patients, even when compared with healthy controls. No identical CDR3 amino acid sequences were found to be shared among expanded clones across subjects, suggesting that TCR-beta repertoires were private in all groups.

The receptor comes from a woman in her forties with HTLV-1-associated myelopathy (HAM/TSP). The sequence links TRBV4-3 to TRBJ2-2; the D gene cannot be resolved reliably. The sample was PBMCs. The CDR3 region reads CASSQDMATGELFF. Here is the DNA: TGCGCCAGCAGCCAAGACATGGCCACCGGGGAGCTGTTTTTT.